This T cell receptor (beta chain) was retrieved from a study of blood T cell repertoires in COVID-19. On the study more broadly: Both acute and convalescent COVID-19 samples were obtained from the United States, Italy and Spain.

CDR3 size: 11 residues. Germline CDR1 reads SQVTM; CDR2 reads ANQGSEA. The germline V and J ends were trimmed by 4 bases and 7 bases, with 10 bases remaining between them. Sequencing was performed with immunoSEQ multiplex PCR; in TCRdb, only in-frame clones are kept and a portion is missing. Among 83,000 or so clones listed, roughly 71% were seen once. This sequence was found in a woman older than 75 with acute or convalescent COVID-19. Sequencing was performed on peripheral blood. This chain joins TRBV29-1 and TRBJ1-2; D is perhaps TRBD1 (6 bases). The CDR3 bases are TGCAGCGTTGTGAGGGGGGGTGGCTACACCTTC. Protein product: CSVVRGGGYTF.